This TCR beta chain was profiled in a study of beta chain features in type 1 diabetes. Study-level results: Shorter TCRB CDR3s, moderately but significantly so, marked every one of the four CD4+ subsets in Type 1 diabetes patients. Comparison showed that naive, central memory and Treg TCRB repertoires appeared more similar among patients than among healthy donors.

As regards this clone: Antigen: not known.

Sequencing targeted expressed TCRB transcripts, as all isolated RNA had been reverse transcribed. Repertoires were generated with immunoSEQ multiplex PCR, while TCRdb's copy carries only in-frame clones and drops some. Among about 740,000 clones listed, roughly 13% were seen once. Based on CD45RO/CCR7/CD25/CD127/CD95/CD27, CD4+ regulatory, stem cell-like memory, naive and central memory cells were sorted. The V gene end was trimmed by 1 base and the J gene end by 3 bases; junction bases not matched to a gene: 4. The CDR3 totals 15 residues. The germline V gene has CDR1 LNHNV and CDR2 YYDKDF (reference sequence).

The origin of this receptor is a man aged 18 to 29 with type 1 diabetes. The chain couples TRBV15 to TRBJ1-2, with 8 nucleotides matching TRBD1. Sequencing used naive CD4+ T cells from blood. The CDR3, as DNA: TGTGCCACCAGCAGAGGTTCGACAGGGGACTATGGCTACACCTTC. This gives the protein CATSRGSTGDYGYTF.